This paragraph reports one TCR beta chain. The data are from a study of blood T cell repertoires in COVID-19. V lost 3 bases, J lost 7 bases, and 7 bases lay in between. This CDR3 has 12 amino acids. The table came from immunoSEQ multiplex PCR; TCRdb's copy has only in-frame clones and leaves some out. The sample holds roughly 67,000 clones; more than 70% are singletons and the top ten take approximately 4.2%. The chain links TRBV12-3 or TRBV12-4 to TRBJ1-3, with no clear D. The sample taken for sequencing was peripheral blood. This clonotype was obtained from a man in his fifties with acute or convalescent COVID-19. CDR3 DNA: TGTGCCAGCAGTTTGGGAGAGAACACCATATATTTT. Amino acids: CASSLGENTIYF.